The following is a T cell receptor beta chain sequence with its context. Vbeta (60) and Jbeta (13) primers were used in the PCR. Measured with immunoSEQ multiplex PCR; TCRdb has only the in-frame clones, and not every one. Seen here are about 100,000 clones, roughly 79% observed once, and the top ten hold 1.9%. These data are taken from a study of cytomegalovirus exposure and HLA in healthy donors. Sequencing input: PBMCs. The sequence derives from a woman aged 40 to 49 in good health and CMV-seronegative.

The CDR3 sequence is CASSRRTGNFSYEQYF. The CDR3 DNA is TGTGCCAGCAGCCGAAGGACAGGGAATTTCTCCTACGAGCAGTACTTC. J is TRBJ2-7 and V is TRBV28; 8 bases line up with TRBD1. Germline assignment: CDR1 MDHEN and CDR2 SYDVKM. Trimming took 6 bases from V and 0 from J; bases not matched to a gene: 10. CDR3 length: 16 amino acids. The variable domain in full, completed from reference TRBV28 and TRBJ2-7, reads DVKVTQSSRYLVKRTGEKVFLECVQDMDHENMFWYRQDPGLGLRLIYFSYDVKMKEKGDIPEGYSVSREKKERFSLILESASTNQTSMYLCASSRRTGNFSYEQYFGPGTRLTVT.